The sequence of this TCR beta chain was determined in a study of blood T cell repertoires in COVID-19. Study overall: Sites in the United States, Italy and Spain provided acute and convalescent COVID-19 samples.

Germline V gene sequence: CDR1 LGHNA, CDR2 YSLEER. The trim removed 0 bases at V and 8 bases at J, leaving 6 bases unmatched. The CDR3 is 15 residues long. Source study methods: The authors estimated nucleated cell counts from reference gene primer amplification. Generated by immunoSEQ multiplex PCR, the TCRdb table keeps only in-frame clones and is missing some. The V and J calls and clone size are taken from that table; D and trimming were inferred from the DNA. The repertoire holds fewer than 65,000 clones, with 86% as singletons. This rearrangement joins TRBV4-3 to TRBJ1-4; 7 positions match TRBD1. Sequenced input: peripheral blood. The sequence was collected from a man in his fifties or sixties with acute or convalescent COVID-19. CDR3 in amino acids: CASSQDRGKWEKLFF. The CDR3 DNA reads as TGCGCCAGCAGCCAAGACAGGGGGAAATGGGAAAAACTGTTTTTT.